This TCR beta chain was identified during a study of post-analysis software for immune sequencing data. General study results and limits: Controls had significantly higher normalized Chao1 diversity than multiple sclerosis patients.

This clonotype was detected only a few times. Its antigen is as yet unknown. Each TCR beta cDNA library carried unique molecular identifiers. TCRdb re-called the PCR reads through MiXCR, storing one row per CDR3 protein. The sample lists under 200,000 distinct CDR3 sequences; 30% to 45% were seen once. Between the trimmed V and J ends, which lost 3 bases and 0 bases, there was a span of 8 bases. CDR1 and CDR2 (germline): KGHSH, LQKENI. This CDR3 spans 14 amino acids. The receptor's source is a girl aged 5-17 years with multiple sclerosis. Material: blood, obtained after autologous hematopoietic stem cell transplantation. The chain links TRBV18 to TRBJ1-1; TRBD1 might be the D (6 bases). The CDR3: CASSPGQMNTEAFF. DNA for the CDR3: TGTGCCAGCTCACCCGGACAGATGAACACTGAAGCTTTCTTT.